Each of the 25 T cell receptor beta chains below was sequenced from the same sample in a study of vaccination and CD4 T cells after COVID-19. Cultured CD4+ T cell DNA was sequenced using the Oncomine TCR Beta short-read assay. One entry per CDR3 protein, called by TCRdb with MiXCR from the PCR reads. The sample carries 10,000 to 15,000 distinct CDR3 sequences, 30% recorded once. Treatment noted: approximately nine-day PBMC culture with coronavirus spike peptide pools or control peptides (ViraFEST assay). For these TCRs, the target antigens are not known. The sequencing input was cultured CD4+ T cells from blood. All receptors come from a human donor with COVID-19.

The chain uses TRBV5-4 and TRBJ2-3; D gene ambiguous. Trimming took 1 base from V and 8 from J, leaving 11 bases between them. Germline assignment: CDR1 SGHNT and CDR2 YYREEE (reference sequence). This CDR3 is 13 amino acids long. CDR3 in DNA: TGTGCCAGCAGCTTGAACAGTGGGCCTACGCAGTATTTT. Translating gives CASSLNSGPTQYF. The whole variable domain, remainder taken from reference TRBV5-4 and TRBJ2-3, is ETGVTQSPTHLIKTRGQQVTLRCSSQSGHNTVSWYQQALGQGPQFIFQYYREEENGRGNFPPRFSGLQFPNYSSELNVNALELDDSALYLCASSLNSGPTQYFGPGTRLTVL.

The V call is TRBV6-2 or TRBV6-3, the J call TRBJ1-5; 7 bases fit TRBD1. CDR1 is MNHEY, CDR2 SVGEGT, per germline. Germline trimming cut 7 bases from V and 2 bases from J; bases unmatched to any gene: 5. CDR3 size: 14 residues. The CDR3 region is CASTGTDGNQPQHF. The CDR3 bases are TGTGCCAGCACCGGGACAGATGGCAATCAGCCCCAGCATTTT.

The J gene is TRBJ2-7, the V gene TRBV6-5; 7 bases agree with TRBD1. This CDR3 has 16 amino acids. With 2 bases clipped from V and 3 bases from J, the junction kept 10 bases outside the gene matches. From germline, CDR1 is MNHEY and CDR2 SVGAGI. CDR3 bases: TGTGCCAGCAGTTACCGGTTTCTAGGGGGCCTCTACGAGCAGTACTTC. Translated: CASSYRFLGGLYEQYF.

A few counts support this clonotype. The chain couples TRBV9 to TRBJ1-2; 8 bases are a match to TRBD1. The CDR3 runs 14 residues. Germline CDR1 and CDR2: SGDLS and YYNGEE. J lost 2 bases, V lost 8 bases, and 8 bases had no gene match. The chain's CDR3 is CARYDRGVNYGYTF. CDR3 DNA: TGTGCCAGGTATGACAGGGGAGTGAACTATGGCTACACCTTC. Full variable domain (remainder filled in from reference TRBV9 and TRBJ1-2): DSGVTQTPKHLITATGQRVTLRCSPRSGDLSVYWYQQSLDQGLQFLIQYYNGEERAKGNILERFSAQQFPDLHSELNLSSLELGDSALYFCARYDRGVNYGYTFGSGTRLTVV.

This clonotype has just a few counts. The chain has TRBV7-9 and TRBJ2-5; TRBD2 matches at 7 bases. The CDR3 runs to 16 residues. J lost 1 base, V lost 5 bases, and 10 bases had no gene match. Germline V gene data show CDR1 as SEHNR and CDR2 as FQNEAQ (reference sequence). CDR3 protein: CASSPGTKEGQETQYF. The CDR3 nucleotides read TGTGCCAGCAGCCCTGGGACTAAGGAAGGCCAAGAGACCCAGTACTTC.

V is TRBV14 and J is TRBJ1-4; D gene uncertain. The CDR3 has 13 amino acids. Trimming removed 0 bases at V and 9 bases at J, with 8 bases between. Looked up from germline, CDR1 is SGHDN and CDR2 is FVKESK. CDR3 region: CASSQDWGQKLFF. The CDR3 bases are TGTGCCAGCAGCCAAGATTGGGGTCAAAAACTGTTTTTT.

This clonotype showed up just a few times. The chain carries TRBV20-1 and TRBJ1-5, with D hard to call. V was pared by 0 bases and J by 5 bases, with 14 bases between. In germline, CDR1 is DFQATT, CDR2 SNEGSKA (reference sequence). The CDR3 has 15 residues. CDR3 coding DNA: TGCAGTGCTAGAGATCCCGGAGCGTTTCATCAGCCCCAGCATTTT. Translated: CSARDPGAFHQPQHF.

This clonotype was counted a few times. The chain employs TRBV7-2 and TRBJ1-1, with 9 bases aligning to TRBD1. J gave up 0 bases and V 5 bases, and 13 bases lay outside the gene matches. This CDR3 contains 18 residues. Looked up from germline, CDR1 is SGHTA and CDR2 is FQGNSA. The CDR3 sequence is CASSLRSGTGRLNTEAFF. CDR3 bases: TGTGCCAGCAGCCTTAGATCGGGGACAGGGAGACTGAACACTGAAGCTTTCTTT. Combining the CDR3 with reference TRBV7-2 and TRBJ1-1 gives the whole variable domain GAGVSQSPSNKVTEKGKDVELRCDPISGHTALYWYRQSLGQGLEFLIYFQGNSAPDKSGLPSDRFSAERTGGSVSTLTIQRTQQEDSAVYLCASSLRSGTGRLNTEAFFGQGTRLTVV.

This clonotype was observed a few times. The gene calls are TRBV4-3 and TRBJ1-2; D unresolved. The CDR3 loop spans 14 amino acids. Trimming left V 1 base short and J 6 bases short, with 12 bases between. Germline-derived CDR1 and CDR2 are LGHNA and YSLEER. Here the CDR3 DNA reads TGCGCCAGCAGCCAAGGTCGAGCCTCGGATGGCTACACCTTC. Encoded protein: CASSQGRASDGYTF.

The J gene is TRBJ1-6, the V gene TRBV5-4; TRBD1 matches at 9 bases. This CDR3 has 15 amino acids. V trimming: 2 bases; J trimming: 9 bases; junction bases outside the gene matches: 6. CDR1 SGHNT and CDR2 YYREEE come from the germline V gene (reference sequence). In DNA, the CDR3 is TGTGCCAGCAGCTTACAGGGGGCTGGTGGTTCACCCCTCCACTTT. Encoded protein: CASSLQGAGGSPLHF.

The J gene is TRBJ2-7, the V gene TRBV19; D is perhaps TRBD2 (8 bases). CDR3 length: 16 amino acids. The ends were cut back, 5 bases at V and 2 bases at J, with 19 bases in the middle. The germline gives CDR1 LNHDA, CDR2 SQIVND (reference sequence). The CDR3 nucleotides read TGTGCCAGTAGTGCCCCGGGACAGCGGGAGCCCTACGAGCAGTACTTC. Protein sequence: CASSAPGQREPYEQYF.

This clonotype was counted a single time. The gene calls are TRBV19 and TRBJ1-4; 10 bases match TRBD1. The CDR3 covers 16 residues. Trimming cost V 9 bases and J 6 bases; bases outside gene matches: 13. CDR1 is LNHDA and CDR2 is SQIVND in the germline V gene (reference sequence). The chain's CDR3 is CASSGTGDKLDEKLFF. CDR3 in DNA: TGTGCCAGCTCAGGGACAGGGGATAAACTGGATGAAAAACTGTTTTTT.

The V gene is TRBV28, the J gene TRBJ1-3, with D uncertain. V lost 6 bases and J lost 0, with 9 bases in between. The CDR3 covers 14 residues. The germline gives CDR1 MDHEN, CDR2 SYDVKM. Here the CDR3 DNA reads TGTGCCAGCAGCCACCTGGACTCTGGAAACACCATATATTTT. Encoded protein: CASSHLDSGNTIYF.

Regarding this clonotype: Compared with germline, one end of the junction differs, possibly owing to a read error. The chain recombines TRBV6-5 with TRBJ1-5; TRBD1 aligns across 12 bases. Germline lookup yields CDR1 MNHEY and CDR2 SVGAGI. The CDR3 consists of 19 residues. The CDR3 bases are TGTGCCAGCAGATACTACTCCGGGACAGGGGGCTTGGGGAATCAGCCCCAGCATTTT. Protein: CASRYYSGTGGLGNQPQHF.

This chain uses TRBV6-2 or TRBV6-3 with TRBJ1-2; no clear D gene. Germline V gives CDR1 MNHEY, CDR2 SVGEGT. CDR3 length equals 21 residues. V was trimmed by 4 bases and J by 0 bases, leaving 30 bases between them. The DNA for the CDR3 is TGTGCCAGCAGTTCAGCCCTAACCGCAGCGGGCCGACCGAATTCTAACTATGGCTACACCTTC. Translation: CASSSALTAAGRPNSNYGYTF.

The V and J genes are TRBV5-8 and TRBJ1-6; D is perhaps TRBD1 (5 bases). Trimming stripped 4 bases from V and 9 bases from J, with 11 bases between. This CDR3 comprises 13 residues. CDR1 and CDR2 (germline): SGHTS, YDEGEE. CDR3 in DNA: TGTGCCAGCAGCACGGGGGGGTCTTCACCCCTCCACTTT. Protein sequence: CASSTGGSSPLHF.

The chain uses TRBV20-1 and TRBJ2-1; maybe TRBD2 (5 bases). Germline loops: CDR1 DFQATT, CDR2 SNEGSKA (reference sequence). V lost 3 bases and J 13 bases, leaving 16 bases between the germline ends. This CDR3 region has 12 residues. The CDR3: CSASEGGIPQFF. The CDR3 nucleotides are TGCAGTGCTAGTGAAGGAGGAATTCCACAGTTCTTC.

The chain is built from TRBV7-6 and TRBJ2-3, with D unresolved. The V gene lost 5 bases and the J gene lost 5 bases, with 8 bases spanning the gap. The length of the CDR3 is 12 residues. Germline V gene data show CDR1 as SGHVS and CDR2 as FNYEAQ. DNA of the CDR3: TGTGCCAGCAGCCCCTACCAAGATACGCAGTATTTT. Translation gives CASSPYQDTQYF.

A few counts support this clonotype. V and J are TRBV7-2 and TRBJ1-3; 8 bases agree with TRBD1. The CDR3 contains 14 residues. V was clipped by 7 bases and J by 4 bases; unmatched bases: 6. Germline CDR1 reads SGHTA; CDR2 reads FQGNSA. The CDR3 loop is CASKTGASGNTIYF. CDR3 DNA: TGTGCCAGCAAGACAGGGGCCTCCGGAAACACCATATATTTT.

In its sample, this clonotype was seen once. The V gene is TRBV18, the J gene TRBJ2-5, with D perhaps being TRBD1 or TRBD2 (7 bases each). Per germline, CDR1 KGHSH and CDR2 LQKENI. The CDR3 totals 15 residues. The ends were cut back, 2 bases at V and 4 bases at J, with 14 bases in the middle. The CDR3 spells CASSPEQGRGETQYF. Written as DNA, the CDR3 is TGTGCCAGCTCACCAGAACAGGGGAGGGGAGAGACCCAGTACTTC.

This clonotype was picked up a small number of times. The chain carries TRBV15 and TRBJ1-6; 7 bases align to TRBD1. The CDR3 extends over 17 amino acids. The J segment lost 6 bases and the V segment lost 5 bases, leaving 13 bases of the junction unmatched. CDR1 LNHNV and CDR2 YYDKDF come from the germline V gene (reference sequence). The CDR3 loop reads CATSQLQTGTLNSPLHF. In nucleotides, the CDR3 is TGTGCCACCAGCCAGCTCCAGACAGGGACCCTTAATTCACCCCTCCACTTT.

The chain is built from TRBV14 and TRBJ2-7; D call uncertain. The length of the CDR3 is 13 residues. V was shortened by 0 bases and J by 3 bases, with 6 bases between the two germline ends. Per the germline V gene, CDR1 is SGHDN and CDR2 is FVKESK. The CDR3 protein is CASSQDLGYEQYF. CDR3 in DNA: TGTGCCAGCAGCCAAGATCTCGGCTACGAGCAGTACTTC.

This clonotype has just a few counts. The chain has TRBV10-1 and TRBJ2-2, with 9 bases that match TRBD1. The CDR3 is 15 residues long. Germline assignment: CDR1 WNHNN and CDR2 SYGVQD (reference sequence). The V gene end was trimmed by 6 bases and the J gene end by 0 bases; junction bases not matched to a gene: 2. The CDR3, as DNA: TGCGCCAGCAGGGGACAGGGATCGAACACCGGGGAGCTGTTTTTT. It yields the protein CASRGQGSNTGELFF.

This clonotype came up a few times. The rearrangement links TRBV10-1 to TRBJ2-2, with unresolved D. Germline values: CDR1 WNHNN, CDR2 SYGVQD (reference sequence). CDR3 length: 13 amino acids. With 4 bases removed from V and 6 bases from J, the gap between germline ends came to 9 bases. In DNA form, the CDR3 reads TGCGCCAGCAGTGCCTCATGGGCCGGGGAGCTGTTTTTT. This translates into CASSASWAGELFF.

This chain uses TRBV7-2 with TRBJ2-3; 7 positions agree with TRBD1. The ends lost 7 bases at V and 2 bases at J; junction bases unmatched: 12. Germline CDR1 is SGHTA and CDR2 is FQGNSA. This CDR3 has 16 amino acids. CDR3 nucleotide sequence: TGTGCCAGCACCCGACCGGGACAGACCGCCACAGATACGCAGTATTTT. It translates to CASTRPGQTATDTQYF. Together with reference TRBV7-2 and TRBJ2-3, the CDR3 gives the full variable domain: GAGVSQSPSNKVTEKGKDVELRCDPISGHTALYWYRQSLGQGLEFLIYFQGNSAPDKSGLPSDRFSAERTGGSVSTLTIQRTQQEDSAVYLCASTRPGQTATDTQYFGPGTRLTVL.